This T cell receptor beta chain was sequenced during a study of T cells in Graves' hyperthyroidism and ophthalmopathy. Study-wide context: The authors collected peripheral blood at initial diagnosis, before any treatment.

Study-level points and caveats: It was a median around seven months before onset that the model predicted ophthalmopathy.

The CDR3 contains 13 residues. Germline CDR1 is MNHNS and CDR2 is SASEGT. V shed 8 bases and J shed 6 bases, with 14 bases lying between them. The source material, RNA transcripts, was used to amplify TCR beta CDR3 regions. The HTBI primer set drove a first-round RT-PCR of the TCR CDR3. TCRdb re-derived calls from the multiplex PCR reads in MiXCR, one entry per CDR3 protein. The sample holds hundreds of thousands of distinct CDR3 sequences, 13% to 15% seen once. Approximately 10 ml of fresh peripheral blood supplied the PBMCs. This clonotype appeared a few times. The antigen is unknown. The source material was blood. This clonotype was sampled from a young woman with Graves' hyperthyroidism. This chain joins TRBV6-1 and TRBJ2-1; D remains unclear. The CDR3 region is CASLVRAFNEQFF. As DNA, the CDR3 is TGTGCCAGCTTGGTCCGAGCCTTCAATGAGCAGTTCTTC.